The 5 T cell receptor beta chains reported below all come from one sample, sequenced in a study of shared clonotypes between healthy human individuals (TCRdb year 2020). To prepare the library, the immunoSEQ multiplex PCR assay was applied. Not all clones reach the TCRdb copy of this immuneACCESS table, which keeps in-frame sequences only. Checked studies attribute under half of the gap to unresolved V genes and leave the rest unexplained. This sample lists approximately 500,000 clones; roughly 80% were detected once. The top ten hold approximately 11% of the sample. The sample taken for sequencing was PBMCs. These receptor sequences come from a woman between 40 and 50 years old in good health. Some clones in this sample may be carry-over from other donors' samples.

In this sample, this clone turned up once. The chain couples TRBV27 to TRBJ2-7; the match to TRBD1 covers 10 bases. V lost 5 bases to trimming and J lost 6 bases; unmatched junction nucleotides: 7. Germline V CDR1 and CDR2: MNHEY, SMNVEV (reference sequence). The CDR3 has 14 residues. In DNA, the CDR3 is TGTGCCAGCAGTCTGGACAGGGGGGCAGGCGAGCAGTACTTC. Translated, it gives CASSLDRGAGEQYF.

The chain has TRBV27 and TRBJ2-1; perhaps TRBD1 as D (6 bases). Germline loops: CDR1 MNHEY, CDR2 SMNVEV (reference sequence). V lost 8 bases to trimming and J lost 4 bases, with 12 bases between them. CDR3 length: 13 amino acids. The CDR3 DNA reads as TGTGCCAGCGGTAGGACAGAATACAATGAGCAGTTCTTC. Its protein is CASGRTEYNEQFF.

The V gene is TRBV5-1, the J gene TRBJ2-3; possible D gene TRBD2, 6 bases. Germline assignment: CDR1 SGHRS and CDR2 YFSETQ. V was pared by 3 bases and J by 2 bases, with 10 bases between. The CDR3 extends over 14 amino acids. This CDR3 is CASSWGDVTDTQYF. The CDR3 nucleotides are TGCGCCAGCAGCTGGGGGGATGTCACAGATACGCAGTATTTT. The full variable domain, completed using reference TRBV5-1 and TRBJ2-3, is KAGVTQTPRYLIKTRGQQVTLSCSPISGHRSVSWYQQTPGQGLQFLFEYFSETQRNKGNFPGRFSGRQFSNSRSEMNVSTLELGDSALYLCASSWGDVTDTQYFGPGTRLTVL.

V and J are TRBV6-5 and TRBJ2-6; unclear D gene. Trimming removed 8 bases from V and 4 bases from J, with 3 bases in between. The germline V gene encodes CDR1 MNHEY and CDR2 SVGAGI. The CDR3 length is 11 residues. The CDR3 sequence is CASWGANVLTF. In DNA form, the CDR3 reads TGTGCCAGCTGGGGGGCCAACGTCCTGACTTTC.

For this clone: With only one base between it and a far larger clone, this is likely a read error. The DNA of the CDR3 is TGTGCCAGCATTGACCTCACTAGCGGCCATAGGGACGAGCAGTACTTC. It translates to CASIDLTSGHRDEQYF. The chain employs TRBV25-1 and TRBJ2-7; 8 nucleotides match TRBD2. Germline CDR1 is MGHDK and CDR2 is SYGVNS. This CDR3 spans 16 amino acids. V shed 7 bases, J shed 5 bases, and the junction held 16 bases outside the gene matches.